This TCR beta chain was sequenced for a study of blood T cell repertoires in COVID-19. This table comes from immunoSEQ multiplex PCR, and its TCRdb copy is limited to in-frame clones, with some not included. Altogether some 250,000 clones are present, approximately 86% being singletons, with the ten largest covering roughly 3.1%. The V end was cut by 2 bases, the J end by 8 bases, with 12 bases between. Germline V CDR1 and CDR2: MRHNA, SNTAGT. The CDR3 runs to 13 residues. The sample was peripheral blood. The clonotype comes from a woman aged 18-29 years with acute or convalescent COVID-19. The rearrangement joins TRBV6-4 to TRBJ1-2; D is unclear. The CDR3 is CASSDGRRLGYTF. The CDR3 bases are TGTGCCAGCAGTGACGGTCGCAGGTTGGGCTACACCTTC.